Presented here are 3 T cell receptor beta chains from one specimen sequenced in a study of blood T cell repertoires in COVID-19. Some clones are missing from TCRdb's copy, which holds only in-frame ones; the method was immunoSEQ multiplex PCR. The sample includes under 55,000 clones, about 80% of them seen just once. Input material: peripheral blood. All receptors come from a man aged 65-85 years with acute or convalescent COVID-19.

This clone was detected once. This chain uses TRBV6-4 with TRBJ1-5; D possibly corresponds to TRBD1 (5 bases). CDR3 length: 13 amino acids. CDR1 MRHNA and CDR2 SNTAGT come from the germline V gene. Between the trimmed V and J ends, which lost 1 base and 9 bases, there was a span of 10 bases. The CDR3 region is CASSDWVGGPQHF. CDR3 in DNA: TGTGCCAGCAGTGACTGGGTCGGGGGGCCCCAGCATTTT.

The rearrangement links TRBV4-1 to TRBJ2-7, with D tentatively TRBD1 (6 bases). In germline, CDR1 is MGHRA, CDR2 YSYEKL. This CDR3 contains 14 residues. Trimming removed 6 bases from V and 2 bases from J, with 14 bases in between. This CDR3 is CASSPRTDPYEQYF. The CDR3 DNA reads as TGCGCCAGCAGTCCCAGGACAGACCCCTACGAGCAGTACTTC.

J is TRBJ1-3 and V is TRBV10-2; the D is unclear. Germline CDR1 is WSHSY and CDR2 is SAAADI. Trimming pared 4 bases from V and 4 bases from J, leaving 11 bases between. The CDR3 has 14 amino acids. CDR3 amino acids: CASSVTGIGNTIYF. CDR3 DNA sequence: TGCGCCAGCAGTGTAACGGGGATCGGAAACACCATATATTTT.